This T cell receptor beta chain originates from a study of blood T cell repertoires in COVID-19. At the level of the study: Acute and convalescent COVID-19 specimens originated in the United States, Italy and Spain. PBMCs, B-cell-depleted T cells, or T cells were the source of the cDNA or gDNA that made up the material.

Original analysis: Cell counts per sample came from amplifying reference gene primers. The data were produced by immunoSEQ multiplex PCR, yet TCRdb's version contains in-frame clones alone and is incomplete. Clone size and V and J calls were adopted from that table, with D and trimming inferred from the DNA. The repertoire holds approximately 160,000 clones, with more than 60% as singletons. Trimming at V came to 3 bases and at J to 2 bases, leaving 1 base not matched to a gene. Germline CDR1 SGHTA, CDR2 FQGTGA. The CDR3 has 14 amino acids. This clone was seen a handful of times. This clonotype originated in a man between 60 and 75 years old with acute or convalescent COVID-19. The chain links TRBV7-3 to TRBJ2-5; 9 bases agree with TRBD1. The sample taken for sequencing was peripheral blood. CDR3 nucleotide sequence: TGTGCCAGCAGCTTGACAGGGGGGCAAGAGACCCAGTACTTC. Its protein product is CASSLTGGQETQYF.